This TCR beta chain was documented in a study of CD8+CD57+ T cells in acquired aplastic anemia. Study overall: Mean yield of DNA from sorted CD4+ and CD8+ cells was roughly 3.2 ug. Read counts for CD4+ cells (from healthy donors) averaged roughly 10 million.

Whole-study findings and limits: About 29 CD8+ CDR3 sequences occurred in both the patients and the controls.

V lost 4 bases and J lost 5, with 17 bases in between. CDR3 length: 14 residues. Per the germline V gene, CDR1 is SQVTM and CDR2 is ANQGSEA. Only a few counts were recorded for this clonotype. Its antigen is not identified. TCR beta VDJ and CDR3 profiling used genomic DNA as template. From the reads, TCRdb called clonotypes with MiXCR, one entry per CDR3 protein. The sample has 90,000 to 130,000 distinct CDR3 sequences; 40% to 60% are singletons. The rearrangement uses TRBV29-1 and TRBJ2-5, with a tentative D call TRBD2 (6 bases). This sequence originates from a human donor in good health, serving as a control. The sample taken for sequencing was sorted CD4+, CD8+, or CD8+CD57+ T cells (not recorded which) from PBMCs. For the CDR3, the DNA is TGCAGCGTTGTCATTGGGGCCGGAGGGGAGACCCAGTACTTC. This translates into CSVVIGAGGETQYF.